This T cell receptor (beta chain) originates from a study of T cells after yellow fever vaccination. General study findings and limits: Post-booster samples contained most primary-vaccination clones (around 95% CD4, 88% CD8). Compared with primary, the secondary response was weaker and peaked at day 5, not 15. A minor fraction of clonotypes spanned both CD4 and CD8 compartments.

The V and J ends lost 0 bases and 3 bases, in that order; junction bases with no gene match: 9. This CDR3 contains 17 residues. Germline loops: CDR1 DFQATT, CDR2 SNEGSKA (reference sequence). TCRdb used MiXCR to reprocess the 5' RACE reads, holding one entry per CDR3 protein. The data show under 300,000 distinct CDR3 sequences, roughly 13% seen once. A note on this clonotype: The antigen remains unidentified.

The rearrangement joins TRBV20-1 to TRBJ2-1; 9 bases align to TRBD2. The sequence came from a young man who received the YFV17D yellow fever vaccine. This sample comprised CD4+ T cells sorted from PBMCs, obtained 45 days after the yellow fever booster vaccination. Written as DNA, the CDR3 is TGCAGTGCTAGAGATCTCATAACTAGCGGGTTCTACAATGAGCAGTTCTTC. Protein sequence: CSARDLITSGFYNEQFF.